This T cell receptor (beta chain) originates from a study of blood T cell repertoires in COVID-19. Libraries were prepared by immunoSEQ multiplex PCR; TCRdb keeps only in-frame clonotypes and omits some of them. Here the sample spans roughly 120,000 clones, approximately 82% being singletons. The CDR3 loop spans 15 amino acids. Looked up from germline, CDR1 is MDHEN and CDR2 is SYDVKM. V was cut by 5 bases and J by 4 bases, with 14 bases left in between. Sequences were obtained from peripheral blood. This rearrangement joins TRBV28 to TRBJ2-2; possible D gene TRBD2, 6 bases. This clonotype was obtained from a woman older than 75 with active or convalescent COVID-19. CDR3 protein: CASSPSEGLTGELFF. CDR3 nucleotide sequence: TGTGCCAGCAGTCCCTCGGAGGGGCTCACCGGGGAGCTGTTTTTT.